These T cell receptor beta chains were read from a single sample in a study of T cell repertoires in cytomegalovirus infection. MiXCR, applied by TCRdb to the reads, yields one record per CDR3 protein. The table records 130,000 or so distinct CDR3 sequences, about 6.5% of them present only once. Sequencing was carried out using PBMCs. The receptor set was obtained from a human donor in good health (CMV status not recorded). Some clones in this sample may be carry-over from other donors' samples. The CDR3 runs from the conserved cysteine through the conserved F or W. Each record gives: J gene, D gene, clone size, V gene, CDR3 DNA, CDR3 protein. A D gene is named only where the DNA matches it firmly. Expanded clones get a size class; other rows say once, few or many, or leave the size out.

J gene: TRBJ2-3; D gene: TRBD1; clone size: few; V gene: TRBV12-3/TRBV12-4; CDR3 DNA: TGTGCCAGCAGTTTAGCGAGGGGGCTCGGCACAGATACGCAGTATTTT; CDR3 protein: CASSLARGLGTDTQYF
J gene: TRBJ1-1; D gene: .; clone size: .; V gene: TRBV20-1; CDR3 DNA: TGCAGTGCTTCCTCGCGGTTGAACACTGAAGCTTTCTTT; CDR3 protein: CSASSRLNTEAFF
J gene: TRBJ1-5; D gene: .; clone size: .; V gene: TRBV12-3/TRBV12-4; CDR3 DNA: TGTGCCAGCAGTTTAGACGTCTCGCCCCAGCATTTT; CDR3 protein: CASSLDVSPQHF
J gene: TRBJ2-5; D gene: TRBD2; clone size: many; V gene: TRBV6-5; CDR3 DNA: TGTGCCAGCAGCCCTCCCGGACTAGCGGGGCAAGAGACCCAGTACTTC; CDR3 protein: CASSPPGLAGQETQYF
J gene: TRBJ1-2; D gene: TRBD1; clone size: many; V gene: TRBV7-2; CDR3 DNA: TGTGCCAGCAGCTTTTTCCCGGGACAGGTGATCGGCTATGGCTACACCTTC; CDR3 protein: CASSFFPGQVIGYGYTF
J gene: TRBJ1-5; D gene: .; clone size: .; V gene: TRBV2; CDR3 DNA: TGTGCCAGCAGTGGCGACAGGTTCAATCAGCCCCAGCATTTT; CDR3 protein: CASSGDRFNQPQHF
J gene: TRBJ1-5; D gene: TRBD1; clone size: .; V gene: TRBV28; CDR3 DNA: TGTGCCAGCAGTTTGATAGAGACAGGGGGTTTGAGCAATCAGCCCCAGCATTTT; CDR3 protein: CASSLIETGGLSNQPQHF
J gene: TRBJ1-2; D gene: TRBD1; clone size: .; V gene: TRBV5-1; CDR3 DNA: TGCGCCAGCAGCCAACAACTCTCGACAGGGAGGGGTGGCTACACCTTC; CDR3 protein: CASSQQLSTGRGGYTF
J gene: TRBJ1-1; D gene: .; clone size: many; V gene: TRBV28; CDR3 DNA: TGTGCCAGCAGCCCCCAAGGGTACATGAACACTGAAGCTTTCTTT; CDR3 protein: CASSPQGYMNTEAFF
J gene: TRBJ1-2; D gene: .; clone size: few; V gene: TRBV29-1; CDR3 DNA: TGCAGCGTTGGAGGGGGGAACTATGGCTACACCTTC; CDR3 protein: CSVGGGNYGYTF
J gene: TRBJ2-1; D gene: .; clone size: many; V gene: TRBV7-9; CDR3 DNA: TGTGCCAGCAGCTTAGGTTTGTCCAATGAGCAGTTCTTC; CDR3 protein: CASSLGLSNEQFF
J gene: TRBJ2-5; D gene: .; clone size: few; V gene: TRBV12-3/TRBV12-4; CDR3 DNA: TGTGCCAGCACCATTGGGGCGGGAGAGACCCAGTACTTC; CDR3 protein: CASTIGAGETQYF
J gene: TRBJ2-1; D gene: TRBD2; clone size: many; V gene: TRBV12-3/TRBV12-4; CDR3 DNA: TGTGCCAGCAGTCGGACTAGCGGGGGGCAAAATGAGCAGTTCTTC; CDR3 protein: CASSRTSGGQNEQFF
J gene: TRBJ2-5; D gene: TRBD1; clone size: many; V gene: TRBV20-1; CDR3 DNA: TGCAGTGCTAAGTCTCAGGGGGCCGGAGAGACCCAGTACTTC; CDR3 protein: CSAKSQGAGETQYF
J gene: TRBJ2-5; D gene: TRBD2; clone size: many; V gene: TRBV7-2; CDR3 DNA: TGTGCCAGCAGCTTAGCGGGCGGGGGAGCAGAGACCCAGTACTTC; CDR3 protein: CASSLAGGGAETQYF
J gene: TRBJ2-7; D gene: TRBD1; clone size: many; V gene: TRBV20-1; CDR3 DNA: TGCAGTGCTATCTGGGACAGGGGTTACGAGCAGTACTTC; CDR3 protein: CSAIWDRGYEQYF
J gene: TRBJ2-1; D gene: TRBD2; clone size: .; V gene: TRBV2; CDR3 DNA: TGTGCCAGCGGGGAGGGGCTAGCGGCTCCTGAAGCGCAGTTCTTC; CDR3 protein: CASGEGLAAPEAQFF
J gene: TRBJ1-6; D gene: .; clone size: .; V gene: TRBV20-1; CDR3 DNA: TGCAGTGCTAGAGGGACGGGAGATAATTCACCCCTCCACTTT; CDR3 protein: CSARGTGDNSPLHF
J gene: TRBJ2-2; D gene: .; clone size: many; V gene: TRBV6-2/TRBV6-3; CDR3 DNA: TGTGCCAGCAGTTACTCGCGGGGTTACACCGGGGAGCTGTTTTTT; CDR3 protein: CASSYSRGYTGELFF
J gene: TRBJ2-1; D gene: TRBD2; clone size: .; V gene: TRBV18; CDR3 DNA: TGTGCCAGCTCGCCCCCTAACCGACTAGCGGGGGGAAATGAGCAGTTCTTC; CDR3 protein: CASSPPNRLAGGNEQFF
J gene: TRBJ2-5; D gene: TRBD1; clone size: many; V gene: TRBV5-6; CDR3 DNA: TGTGCCAGCAGCCAGACAGGGCGAGAGACCCAGTACTTC; CDR3 protein: CASSQTGRETQYF
J gene: TRBJ2-5; D gene: .; clone size: many; V gene: TRBV25-1; CDR3 DNA: TGTGCCAGCAGTGTCGGACAGCTCCAAGAGACCCAGTACTTC; CDR3 protein: CASSVGQLQETQYF
J gene: TRBJ2-3; D gene: .; clone size: many; V gene: TRBV11-2; CDR3 DNA: TGTGCCAGCAGCCGCTTTGGAGGGGTAGATACGCAGTATTTT; CDR3 protein: CASSRFGGVDTQYF
J gene: TRBJ1-5; D gene: TRBD1; clone size: .; V gene: TRBV6-1; CDR3 DNA: TGTACCAGCAGTCTACCCGACAGGGTTCATCAGCCCCAGCATTTT; CDR3 protein: CTSSLPDRVHQPQHF
J gene: TRBJ2-5; D gene: .; clone size: many; V gene: TRBV12-3/TRBV12-4; CDR3 DNA: TGTGCCAGCAGTTTTAACCGTTACGAGACCCAGTACTTC; CDR3 protein: CASSFNRYETQYF
J gene: TRBJ1-1; D gene: .; clone size: many; V gene: TRBV6-4; CDR3 DNA: TGTGCCAGCAGCCGACAGGAGAACACTGAAGCTTTCTTT; CDR3 protein: CASSRQENTEAFF
J gene: TRBJ1-2; D gene: .; clone size: .; V gene: TRBV7-2; CDR3 DNA: TGTGCCAGCAGCCCCTCAGGGGCGGGGGGCTACACCTTC; CDR3 protein: CASSPSGAGGYTF
J gene: TRBJ2-3; D gene: TRBD1; clone size: many; V gene: TRBV6-1; CDR3 DNA: TGTGCCAGCAGCATCGGACAGGGGGCATTAGATACGCAGTATTTT; CDR3 protein: CASSIGQGALDTQYF
J gene: TRBJ2-6; D gene: TRBD2; clone size: many; V gene: TRBV6-2/TRBV6-3; CDR3 DNA: TGTGCCAGCAGCGGGGGGGCTGTTGGGGCCAACGTCCTGACTTTC; CDR3 protein: CASSGGAVGANVLTF
J gene: TRBJ1-1; D gene: .; clone size: many; V gene: TRBV6-1; CDR3 DNA: TGTGCCAGCACCACGGGAGGGTTCGGGACTGAAGCTTTCTTT; CDR3 protein: CASTTGGFGTEAFF